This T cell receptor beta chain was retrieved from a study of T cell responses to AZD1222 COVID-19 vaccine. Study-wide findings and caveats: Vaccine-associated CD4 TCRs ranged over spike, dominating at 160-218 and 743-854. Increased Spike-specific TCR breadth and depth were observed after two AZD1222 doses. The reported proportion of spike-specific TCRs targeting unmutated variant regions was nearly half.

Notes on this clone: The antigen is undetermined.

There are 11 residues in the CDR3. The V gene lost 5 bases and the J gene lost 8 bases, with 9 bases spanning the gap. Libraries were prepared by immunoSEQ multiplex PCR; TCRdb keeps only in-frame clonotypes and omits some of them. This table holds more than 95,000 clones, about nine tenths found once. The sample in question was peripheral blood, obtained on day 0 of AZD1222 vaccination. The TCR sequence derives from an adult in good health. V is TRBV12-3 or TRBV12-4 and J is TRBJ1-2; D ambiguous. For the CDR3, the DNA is TGTGCCAGCAGTCTGACAAGAGGCTACACCTTC. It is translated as CASSLTRGYTF.